This is a list of T cell receptor beta chains from one sample in a study of Graves' ophthalmopathy and Graves' hyperthyroidism. TCRdb analysed the multiplex PCR reads with MiXCR anew, one entry per CDR3 protein. Found here are 350,000 to 450,000 distinct CDR3 sequences, 15% to 20% of them singletons; the top ten hold 1.6%. The specimen was peripheral blood. Every receptor here comes from a young woman with Graves' ophthalmopathy. Each CDR3 is given with its conserved first and last residue. Each record gives: CDR3 DNA, CDR3 protein, D gene, clone size, J gene, V gene. The D gene is left open where the match is weak. Part of the rows lack a size; the others show once, few, many or a class for expanded clones.

TGTGCCAGTAGTATCGGTGCAGGACCGGGGAAGCAGTACTTC,CASSIGAGPGKQYF,NA,many,TRBJ2-7,TRBV19
TGTGCCAGCAGTGGGGGGGCGAACACTGAAGCTTTCTTT,CASSGGANTEAFF,NA,many,TRBJ1-1,TRBV2
TGTGCCAGCAGCACGCGGACTAGTCCCGAGCAGTACTTC,CASSTRTSPEQYF,TRBD2,many,TRBJ2-7,TRBV7-2
TGTGCCAGTAGGGACCTTAACTGGGAAAGCGACTACGAGCAGTACTTC,CASRDLNWESDYEQYF,NA,many,TRBJ2-7,TRBV28
TGTGCCAGCAGCTCGCCGTCATACGGGTCCTACGAGCAGTACTTC,CASSSPSYGSYEQYF,NA,many,TRBJ2-7,TRBV11-2
TGCAGCGTTAGGGACTACCAAGAGACCCAGTACTTC,CSVRDYQETQYF,NA,NA,TRBJ2-5,TRBV29-1
TGTGCCAGCAGCTACCCACTTGGACTAGCGGGAACTTGGGAAGAGACCCAGTACTTC,CASSYPLGLAGTWEETQYF,TRBD2,many,TRBJ2-5,TRBV11-2
TGTGCCAGTAGTATTTTCGTTATTTGGTTTGGCTACACCTTC,CASSIFVIWFGYTF,NA,NA,TRBJ1-2,TRBV19
TGTGCCAGCAGTGTCCTAGCAAACTACGAGCAGTACTTC,CASSVLANYEQYF,NA,many,TRBJ2-7,TRBV2
TGTGCCAGCAGAGCAACCCTCTCTGGGGCCAACGTCCTGACTTTC,CASRATLSGANVLTF,NA,many,TRBJ2-6,TRBV9
TGCAGTGCAAGTAGGGGACAGGGGGCGCGGGAGCAGTACTTC,CSASRGQGAREQYF,TRBD1,many,TRBJ2-7,TRBV20-1
TGTGCCACCAGCAGAGACCGACAGGGCCACGAGCAGTACTTC,CATSRDRQGHEQYF,TRBD1,many,TRBJ2-7,TRBV15
TGTGCCAGCAGTTATATCCGGAGGCCGGGACTCCCGAACACTGAAGCTTTCTTT,CASSYIRRPGLPNTEAFF,NA,many,TRBJ1-1,TRBV6-2/TRBV6-3
TGTGCCAGCAGCTTATCCAGGGGGAGGAACACCGGGGAGCTGTTTTTT,CASSLSRGRNTGELFF,TRBD1,few,TRBJ2-2,TRBV14
TGTGCCAGCAGGACTGACCTCTCCCTCCACTTT,CASRTDLSLHF,NA,many,TRBJ1-6,TRBV6-2/TRBV6-3
TGTGCCTTTGAAATCGGGACCACAGGGCTGTATCCCTACGAGCAGTACTTC,CAFEIGTTGLYPYEQYF,NA,many,TRBJ2-7,TRBV19
TGTGCCAGCAGGAGGGGGTCAGGACAGAATAATTCACCCCCCCACTTT,CASRRGSGQNNSPPHF,NA,NA,TRBJ1-6,TRBV6-1
TGCGCCAGCAGCTTGTTTAATTCAGGGTGGCAGGCGAACACCGGGGAGCTGTTTTTT,CASSLFNSGWQANTGELFF,NA,NA,TRBJ2-2,TRBV5-1
TGCAGTGCTAGTGGGGGAGACACTGAAGCTTTCTTT,CSASGGDTEAFF,NA,many,TRBJ1-1,TRBV20-1
TGTGCCAGCAGTACCCCCGGGACAGGGTATGGCTACACCTTC,CASSTPGTGYGYTF,TRBD1,many,TRBJ1-2,TRBV6-2/TRBV6-3
TGTGCCAGCAGTAAGGGGGATACGCAGTATTTT,CASSKGDTQYF,NA,many,TRBJ2-3,TRBV28
TGTGCCAGCAGCTTGGAGATGACAGGGCGGACTGAAGCTTTCTTT,CASSLEMTGRTEAFF,TRBD1,many,TRBJ1-1,TRBV5-5
TGCGCCAGCAGCTCCTTCTCGACAGGAAAGAACATTCAGTACTTC,CASSSFSTGKNIQYF,NA,many,TRBJ2-4,TRBV5-1
TGTGCCACCCGAACGGGCCGATACGAGCAGTACTTC,CATRTGRYEQYF,NA,many,TRBJ2-7,TRBV6-2/TRBV6-3
TGTGCCTGGAATGGACAGGAGCGTGATGAGCAGTACTTC,CAWNGQERDEQYF,TRBD1,NA,TRBJ2-7,TRBV30
TGTGCCAGCAGTTTAGGTCCAACGAGCAATCAGCCCCAGCATTTT,CASSLGPTSNQPQHF,NA,many,TRBJ1-5,TRBV12-3/TRBV12-4
TGTGCCAGCAGCGTAGATCCAGGGGCAAATTCACCCCTCCACTTT,CASSVDPGANSPLHF,NA,many,TRBJ1-6,TRBV9
TGTGCCAGCAGTCAAGAGGGACAGCGCCAAGAGACCCAGTACTTC,CASSQEGQRQETQYF,TRBD1,NA,TRBJ2-5,TRBV27
TGTGCCAGCACCAAAACGGGGTACGAGCAGTACTTC,CASTKTGYEQYF,NA,NA,TRBJ2-7,TRBV28
TGCAGTGCTAGAGACCTCCGGAGGGGCAATCAGCCCCAGCATTTT,CSARDLRRGNQPQHF,NA,many,TRBJ1-5,TRBV20-1
TGTGCCAGCGGGCGACTCACTGAAGCTTTCTTT,CASGRLTEAFF,NA,many,TRBJ1-1,TRBV6-1
TGTGCCAGCAGCCAAGATTCGCTAGCGGGGTCAGGCCCCGGGGAGCTGTTTTTT,CASSQDSLAGSGPGELFF,TRBD2,few,TRBJ2-2,TRBV4-2
TGTGCCAGCAGTTTTCTACAGGGAAATCAGCCCCAGCATTTT,CASSFLQGNQPQHF,NA,many,TRBJ1-5,TRBV12-3/TRBV12-4